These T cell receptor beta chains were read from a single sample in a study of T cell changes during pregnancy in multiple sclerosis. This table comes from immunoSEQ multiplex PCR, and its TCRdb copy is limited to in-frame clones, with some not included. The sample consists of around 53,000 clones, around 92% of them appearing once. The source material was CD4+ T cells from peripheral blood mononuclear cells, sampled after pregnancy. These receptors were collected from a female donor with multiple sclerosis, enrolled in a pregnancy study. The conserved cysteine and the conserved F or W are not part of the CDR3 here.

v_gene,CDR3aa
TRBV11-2,ASSLEGRGPVSNSPLH
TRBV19,ASRRAASYEQY
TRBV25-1,ASSRGLMNTEAF
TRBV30,AWNPSGHLTDTQY
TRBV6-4,ASSVGTGDTGELF
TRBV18,ASSTDKYQPQH
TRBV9,ASSPRGGYYNEQF
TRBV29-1,SAGEGAYEQY
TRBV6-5,ASSGGGSTDTQY
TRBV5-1,ASSLGPGGSYEQY
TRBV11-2,ASSPRGGGELF
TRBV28,ASSLRGLDYGYT
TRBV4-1,ASSRIQGVYGYT
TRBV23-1,ASSQSSRSMI
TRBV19,ASSRQRSNYGYT
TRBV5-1,ASSLVRGYEQY
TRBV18,ASSLGGPLH
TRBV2,ASSEAAGFSSTDTQY
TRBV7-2,ASSASGQLNQPQH
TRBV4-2,ASSQGPLGYGYT
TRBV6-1,ASSERLAGRGRETQY
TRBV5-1,ASRPDSGGNYGYT
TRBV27,ASSLTGYGANVLT
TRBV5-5,ASRVGVINTEAF
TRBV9,ASSAEGGWVETQY
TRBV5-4,ASSPTGGTYEQY
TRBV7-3,ASSNSGGGETQY
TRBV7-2,ASSLLDYEQY
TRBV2,ASSERRSGNTIY
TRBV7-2,ASSPNTGQNEQF
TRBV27,ASSFQGLYEQY
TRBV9,ASSVVAQSYEQY
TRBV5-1,ASSRDSGGRAGELF
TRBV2,ASKGTAIGYT
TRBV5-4,ASSLIAGDQETQY
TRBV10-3,ATSGTGNYYEQY
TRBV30,ASGTLGDYGYT
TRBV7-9,ASSSHGGGLAKNIQY
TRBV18,ASSPGGVPYEQY
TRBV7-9,ASSRDSYNSPLH
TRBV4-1,ASSQPPRGYGYT
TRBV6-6,ASISLGTGREAF
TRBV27,ASSFWGQGKNIQY
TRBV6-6,ASSRRQFYEQY
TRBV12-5,ASGANTDTQY
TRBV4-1,ASSQDRAYEQY
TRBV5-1,ASSPRAGSGSKNIQY
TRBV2,ASSPRQGTYNEQF
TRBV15,ATSRADRLSGNTIY
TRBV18,ASSTGVPNYEQY
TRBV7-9,ASTTGGLVYNEQF
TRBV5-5,ASSPGTGSNEKLF
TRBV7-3,ASSLKGQGATEAF
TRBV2,ASRVDTLTNEKLF